Presented here are 4 T cell receptor beta chains from one specimen sequenced in a study of shared clonotypes between healthy human individuals (dated by TCRdb to the early 2020s). Library preparation employed the immunoSEQ multiplex PCR assay. Imported from immuneACCESS, the table was reduced by TCRdb to in-frame sequences with V and J called. These copies leave out some clones; in studies compared against another copy, an unresolved V gene accounts for under half, and the cause of the remainder is not known. A total of roughly 1,500,000 clones appear in this sample, roughly 98.5% of them only once. Clones ranked in the top ten supply about 0.35% of the sample. Source material: naive CD4+ T cells sorted from blood. This sample's cell subset or site label indicates: CD45RA+ positively selected. These receptors came from a man under 40 in good health.

The CDR3 is CASSPGGEGEQYF. The CDR3 DNA follows: TGTGCCAGCTCACCAGGCGGTGAGGGCGAGCAGTACTTC. The gene calls are TRBV18 and TRBJ2-7; TRBD2 might be the D (5 bases). This CDR3 has 13 amino acids. Germline V gives CDR1 KGHSH, CDR2 LQKENI. V was clipped by 2 bases and J by 6 bases, with 11 bases between them.

V and J are TRBV7-6 and TRBJ2-1, with D tentatively TRBD1 (5 bases). Deletions cut 2 bases from V and 8 bases from J, with 10 bases between. The CDR3 sequence is 13 residues long. The germline gives CDR1 SGHVS, CDR2 FNYEAQ. The CDR3 bases are TGTGCCAGCAGCTTATTGTGGGGCGATGAGCAGTTCTTC. The encoded protein is CASSLLWGDEQFF.

The genes are TRBV9 and TRBJ2-2, with D tentatively TRBD2 (6 bases). The germline gives CDR1 SGDLS, CDR2 YYNGEE. Trimming took 4 bases from V and 2 from J, leaving 9 bases between them. The CDR3 length is 14 residues. In nucleotides, the CDR3 is TGTGCCAGCAGCCTTAGCGGAAACACCGGGGAGCTGTTTTTT. It is translated as CASSLSGNTGELFF.

The rearrangement links TRBV19 to TRBJ2-2; a weak D match, TRBD2 (5 bases). In germline, CDR1 is LNHDA, CDR2 SQIVND (reference sequence). The CDR3 is 16 amino acids. Trimming stripped 4 bases from V and 5 bases from J, with 17 bases between. CDR3 sequence reads: CASSTKRSSYTGELFF. CDR3 coding DNA: TGTGCCAGTAGTACTAAGCGGTCGAGTTATACCGGGGAGCTGTTTTTT.